This T cell receptor (beta chain) was documented in a study of T cell responses to AZD1222 COVID-19 vaccine. General study results and limits: Two AZD1222 administrations were followed by greater Spike-specific TCR breadth and depth.

Method: immunoSEQ multiplex PCR; TCRdb's copy keeps in-frame clones and lacks some. The sample shows approximately 140,000 clones, more than 80% of them seen only once. Points on this clone: Its antigen is unidentified.

The CDR3 contains 14 residues. Germline V gene sequence: CDR1 MNHEY, CDR2 SVGEGT. J gave up 4 bases and V 0 bases, and 2 bases lay outside the gene matches. This chain links TRBV6-2 or TRBV6-3 with TRBJ2-7; TRBD1 matches at 8 bases. Sequenced here: peripheral blood, sampled 28 days after the second dose of the MenACWY control vaccine. The clonotype comes from an adult who received the MenACWY meningococcal vaccine as a control. This CDR3 reads CASSYSTGAYEQYF. In DNA, the CDR3 is TGTGCCAGCAGTTACTCGACAGGGGCATACGAGCAGTACTTC.